Listed below are T cell receptor beta chains from one sample, sequenced in a study of blood T cells in healthy people across ages. MiXCR, run by TCRdb on the 5' RACE reads, gives a single entry per CDR3 protein. The data show fewer than 1,000,000 distinct CDR3 sequences, approximately 44% seen once. The material sequenced was blood. These receptors originate from a man aged 55 to 69 in good health. The CDR3 runs from the conserved cysteine through the conserved F or W. D genes are given only for firm matches. Rows may omit the clone size; those that give it use once, few, many or a size class.

J,D,V,size,CDR3,DNA
TRBJ1-1,.,TRBV2,few,CASNSGSRTEAFF,TGTGCCAGCAACTCGGGTTCTAGGACTGAAGCTTTCTTT
TRBJ2-1,TRBD2,TRBV5-1,few,CASSQGTSGILQFF,TGCGCCAGCAGCCAGGGGACTAGCGGTATTTTGCAGTTCTTC
TRBJ2-3,TRBD2,TRBV7-2,.,CASSLAAGGRRDTQYF,TGTGCCAGCAGCTTAGCAGCGGGGGGGCGTCGAGATACGCAGTATTTT
TRBJ2-3,TRBD2,TRBV11-2,.,CASSPGLAGGQLSTDTQYF,TGTGCCAGCAGCCCGGGACTAGCGGGGGGCCAGCTGAGCACAGATACGCAGTATTTT
TRBJ2-3,TRBD2,TRBV6-1,.,CASSELGGTTDTQYF,TGTGCCAGCAGTGAATTGGGGGGGACCACAGATACGCAGTATTTT
TRBJ2-6,TRBD1,TRBV5-1,.,CASSPRDSVSGANVLTF,TGCGCCAGCAGCCCCCGGGACAGCGTCTCTGGGGCCAACGTCCTGACTTTC
TRBJ2-1,.,TRBV19,.,CASSMAPGEQFF,TGTGCCAGTAGTATGGCACCCGGTGAGCAGTTCTTC
TRBJ2-7,.,TRBV20-1,.,CSASKRRGEQYF,TGCAGTGCTAGTAAAAGGCGCGGCGAGCAGTACTTC
TRBJ2-7,.,TRBV30,.,CAWSAGTFKQYF,TGTGCCTGGAGTGCAGGGACTTTCAAGCAGTACTTC
TRBJ2-2,TRBD2,TRBV11-3,few,CASSSSGGNTGELFF,TGTGCCAGCAGCAGTAGCGGGGGGAACACCGGGGAGCTGTTTTTT
TRBJ2-1,TRBD2,TRBV4-3,.,CASSPFGRGRNEQFF,TGCGCCAGCAGCCCCTTTGGGCGGGGGAGGAATGAGCAGTTCTTC
TRBJ2-5,.,TRBV28,.,CASSQLDSQETQYF,TGTGCCAGCAGTCAGCTCGACAGCCAAGAGACCCAGTACTTC
TRBJ2-7,TRBD2,TRBV5-1,.,CASSLIPTSGTYEQYF,TGCGCCAGCAGCTTGATCCCGACTAGCGGAACCTACGAGCAGTACTTC
TRBJ2-1,.,TRBV9,few,CASSAGDLSNEQFF,TGTGCCAGCAGCGCGGGGGACCTCTCCAATGAGCAGTTCTTC